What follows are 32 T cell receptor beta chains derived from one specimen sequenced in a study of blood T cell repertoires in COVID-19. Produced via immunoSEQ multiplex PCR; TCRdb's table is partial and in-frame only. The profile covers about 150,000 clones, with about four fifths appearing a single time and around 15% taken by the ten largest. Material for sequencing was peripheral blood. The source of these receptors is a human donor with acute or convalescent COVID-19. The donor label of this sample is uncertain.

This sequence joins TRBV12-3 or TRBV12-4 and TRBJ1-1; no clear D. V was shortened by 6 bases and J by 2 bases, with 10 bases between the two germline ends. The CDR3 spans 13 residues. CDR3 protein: CASSWRPNTEAFF. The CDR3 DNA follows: TGTGCCAGCAGCTGGAGACCCAACACTGAAGCTTTCTTT.

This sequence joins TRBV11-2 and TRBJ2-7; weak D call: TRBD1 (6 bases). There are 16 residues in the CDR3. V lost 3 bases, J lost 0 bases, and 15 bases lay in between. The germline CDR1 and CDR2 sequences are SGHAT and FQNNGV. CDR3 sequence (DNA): TGTGCCAGCAGCTTCCTTGGGGGCCGGAGCTCCTACGAGCAGTACTTC. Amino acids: CASSFLGGRSSYEQYF.

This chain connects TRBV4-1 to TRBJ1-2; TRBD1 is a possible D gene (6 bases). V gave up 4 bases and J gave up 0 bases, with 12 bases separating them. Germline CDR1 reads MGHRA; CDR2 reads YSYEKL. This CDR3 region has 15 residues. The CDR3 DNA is TGCGCCAGCAGCCTCCCGACAGGATCTAACTATGGCTACACCTTC. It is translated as CASSLPTGSNYGYTF.

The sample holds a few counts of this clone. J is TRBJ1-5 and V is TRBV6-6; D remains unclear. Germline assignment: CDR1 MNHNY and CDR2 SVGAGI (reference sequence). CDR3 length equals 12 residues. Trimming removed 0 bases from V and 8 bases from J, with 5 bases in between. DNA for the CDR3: TGTGCCAGCAGTTACTCGGAGGAGCCCCAGCATTTT. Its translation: CASSYSEEPQHF.

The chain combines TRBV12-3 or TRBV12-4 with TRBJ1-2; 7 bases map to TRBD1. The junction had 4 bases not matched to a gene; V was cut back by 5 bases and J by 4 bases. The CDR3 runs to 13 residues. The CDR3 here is CASSLQGSYGYTF. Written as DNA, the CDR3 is TGTGCCAGCAGTCTACAGGGGTCCTATGGCTACACCTTC.

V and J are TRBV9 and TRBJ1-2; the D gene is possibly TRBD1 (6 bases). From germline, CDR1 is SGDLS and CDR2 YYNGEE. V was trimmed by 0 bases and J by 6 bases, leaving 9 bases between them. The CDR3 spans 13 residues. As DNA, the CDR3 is TGTGCCAGCAGCGTAGGAGGGGGAGATGGCTACACCTTC. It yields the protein CASSVGGGDGYTF.

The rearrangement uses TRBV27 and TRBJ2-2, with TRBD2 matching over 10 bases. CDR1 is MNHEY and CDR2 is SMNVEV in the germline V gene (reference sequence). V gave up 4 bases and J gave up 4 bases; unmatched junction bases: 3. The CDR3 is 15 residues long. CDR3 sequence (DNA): TGTGCCAGCAGTTCGAGCGGGGGGGTCACCGGGGAGCTGTTTTTT. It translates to CASSSSGGVTGELFF.

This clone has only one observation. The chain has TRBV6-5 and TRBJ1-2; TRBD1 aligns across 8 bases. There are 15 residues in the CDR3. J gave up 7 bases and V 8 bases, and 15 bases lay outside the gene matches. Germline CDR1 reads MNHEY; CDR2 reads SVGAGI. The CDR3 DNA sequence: TGTGCCAGCGCTCCCCGCAGGGGGCTTCCACCTGGCTACACCTTC. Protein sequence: CASAPRRGLPPGYTF.

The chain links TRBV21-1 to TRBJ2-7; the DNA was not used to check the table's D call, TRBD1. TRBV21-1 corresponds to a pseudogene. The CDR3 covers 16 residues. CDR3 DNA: TGTGCCAGCAGCAAAGCCCCCGGGACAGGGTACGGCGAGCAGTACTTC. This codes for CASSKAPGTGYGEQYF.

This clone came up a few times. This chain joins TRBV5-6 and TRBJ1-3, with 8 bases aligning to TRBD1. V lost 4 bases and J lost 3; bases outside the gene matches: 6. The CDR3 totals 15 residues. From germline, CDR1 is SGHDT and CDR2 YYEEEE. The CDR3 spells CASSARTGYGNTIYF. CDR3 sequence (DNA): TGTGCCAGCAGCGCCCGGACAGGGTATGGAAACACCATATATTTT.

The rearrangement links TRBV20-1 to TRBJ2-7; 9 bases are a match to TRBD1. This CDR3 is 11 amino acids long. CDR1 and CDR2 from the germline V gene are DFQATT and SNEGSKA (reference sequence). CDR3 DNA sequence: TGCAGCGGACAGGGGCCCTACGAGCAGTACTTC. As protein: CSGQGPYEQYF.

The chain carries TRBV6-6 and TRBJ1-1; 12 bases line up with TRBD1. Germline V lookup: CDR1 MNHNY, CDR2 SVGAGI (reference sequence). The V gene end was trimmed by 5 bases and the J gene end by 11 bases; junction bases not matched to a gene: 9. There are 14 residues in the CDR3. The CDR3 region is CASSHRDRGPGAFF. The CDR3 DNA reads TGTGCCAGCAGTCACCGGGACAGGGGGCCCGGTGCTTTCTTT.

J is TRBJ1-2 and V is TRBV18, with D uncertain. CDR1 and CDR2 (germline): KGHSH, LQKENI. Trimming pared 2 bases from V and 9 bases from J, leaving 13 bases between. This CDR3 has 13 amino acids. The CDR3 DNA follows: TGTGCCAGCTCACCAGGGGTACGGGAAAGCTACACCTTC. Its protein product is CASSPGVRESYTF.

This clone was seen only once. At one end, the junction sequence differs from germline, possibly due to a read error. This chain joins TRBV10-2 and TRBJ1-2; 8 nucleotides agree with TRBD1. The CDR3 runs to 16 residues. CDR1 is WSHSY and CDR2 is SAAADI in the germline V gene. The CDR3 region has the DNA TGCGCCAGCAGTGATAGACGGGACAGGACTATCTATGGTTACACCTTC. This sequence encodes CASSDRRDRTIYGYTF.

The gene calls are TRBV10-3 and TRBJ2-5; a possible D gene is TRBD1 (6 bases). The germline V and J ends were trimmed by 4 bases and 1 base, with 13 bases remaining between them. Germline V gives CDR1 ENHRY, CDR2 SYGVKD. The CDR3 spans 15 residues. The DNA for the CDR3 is TGTGCCATCAGTGCTGCAGGGGCTGTCCAAGAGACCCAGTACTTC. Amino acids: CAISAAGAVQETQYF.

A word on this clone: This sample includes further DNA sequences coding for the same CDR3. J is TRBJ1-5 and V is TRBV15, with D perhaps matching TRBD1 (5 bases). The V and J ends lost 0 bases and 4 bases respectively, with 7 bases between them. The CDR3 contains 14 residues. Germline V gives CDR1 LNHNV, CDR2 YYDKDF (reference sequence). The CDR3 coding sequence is TGTGCCACCAGCAGAGATCGGGGGAATCAGCCCCAGCATTTT. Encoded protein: CATSRDRGNQPQHF.

The CDR3 DNA sequence: TGTGCCAGCAGCTCTCTTAGCGGGGGGGCCGCCACCGGGGAGCTGTTTTTT. Its protein product is CASSSLSGGAATGELFF. The V call is TRBV7-2, the J call TRBJ2-2; 11 positions agree with TRBD2. The CDR3 has 17 residues. Per germline, CDR1 SGHTA and CDR2 FQGNSA. The V segment lost 4 bases and the J segment 4 bases; nucleotides outside the gene matches: 8.

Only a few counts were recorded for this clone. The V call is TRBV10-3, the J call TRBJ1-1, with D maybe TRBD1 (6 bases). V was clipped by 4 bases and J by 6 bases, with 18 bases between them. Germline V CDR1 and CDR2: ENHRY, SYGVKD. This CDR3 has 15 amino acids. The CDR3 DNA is TGTGCCATCAGTGGGGGGCAGGGCGTCGTGTCTGAAGCTTTCTTT. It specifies CAISGGQGVVSEAFF.

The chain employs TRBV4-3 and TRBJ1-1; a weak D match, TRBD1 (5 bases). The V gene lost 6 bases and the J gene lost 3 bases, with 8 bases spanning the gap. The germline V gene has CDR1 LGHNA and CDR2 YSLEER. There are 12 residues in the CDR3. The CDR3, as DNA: TGCGCCAGCAGTCAGGGCTACACTGAAGCTTTCTTT. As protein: CASSQGYTEAFF.

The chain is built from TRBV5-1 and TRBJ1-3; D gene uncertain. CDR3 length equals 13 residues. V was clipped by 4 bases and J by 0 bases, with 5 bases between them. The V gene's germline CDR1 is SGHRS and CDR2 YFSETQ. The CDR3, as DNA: TGCGCCAGCAGCCCAGGCTCTGGAAACACCATATATTTT. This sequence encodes CASSPGSGNTIYF.

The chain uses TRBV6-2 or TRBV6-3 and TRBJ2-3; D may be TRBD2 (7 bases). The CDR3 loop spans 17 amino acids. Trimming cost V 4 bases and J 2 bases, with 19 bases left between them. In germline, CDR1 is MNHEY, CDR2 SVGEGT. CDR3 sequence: CASSSRGARPSTDTQYF. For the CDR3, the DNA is TGTGCCAGCAGTTCCCGGGGGGCGCGACCCTCCACAGATACGCAGTATTTT.

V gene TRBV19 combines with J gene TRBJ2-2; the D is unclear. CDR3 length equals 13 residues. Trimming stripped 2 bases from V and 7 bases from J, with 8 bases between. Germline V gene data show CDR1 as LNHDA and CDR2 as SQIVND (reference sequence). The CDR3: CASSINGNGELFF. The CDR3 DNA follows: TGTGCCAGTAGTATAAACGGTAACGGGGAGCTGTTTTTT.

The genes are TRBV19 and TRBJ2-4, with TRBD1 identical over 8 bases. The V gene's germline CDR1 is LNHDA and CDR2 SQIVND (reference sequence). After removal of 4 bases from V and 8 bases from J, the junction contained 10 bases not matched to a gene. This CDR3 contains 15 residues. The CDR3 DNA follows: TGTGCCAGTAGTAGCCGGACAGGGCGTGGGCACATTCAGTACTTC. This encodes CASSSRTGRGHIQYF.

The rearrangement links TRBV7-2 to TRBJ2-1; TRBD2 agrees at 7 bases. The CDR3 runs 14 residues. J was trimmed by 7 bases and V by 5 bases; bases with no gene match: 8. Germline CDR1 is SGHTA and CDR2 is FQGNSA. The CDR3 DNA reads TGTGCCAGCAGCCCATTCGGGGGGATTAATGAGCAGTTCTTC. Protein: CASSPFGGINEQFF.

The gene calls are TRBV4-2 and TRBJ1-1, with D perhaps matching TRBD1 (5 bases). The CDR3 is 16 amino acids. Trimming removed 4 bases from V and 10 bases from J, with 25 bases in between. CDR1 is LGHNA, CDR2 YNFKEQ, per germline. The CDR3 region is CASSPQVGGDAGPAFF. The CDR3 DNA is TGTGCCAGCAGCCCGCAGGTAGGAGGGGACGCTGGCCCAGCTTTCTTT.

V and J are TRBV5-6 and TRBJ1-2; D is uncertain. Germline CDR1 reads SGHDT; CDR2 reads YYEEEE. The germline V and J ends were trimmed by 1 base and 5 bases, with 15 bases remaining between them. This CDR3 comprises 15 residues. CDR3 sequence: CASSLLTAGSYGYTF. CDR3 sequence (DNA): TGTGCCAGCAGCTTGCTTACCGCGGGGTCTTATGGCTACACCTTC.

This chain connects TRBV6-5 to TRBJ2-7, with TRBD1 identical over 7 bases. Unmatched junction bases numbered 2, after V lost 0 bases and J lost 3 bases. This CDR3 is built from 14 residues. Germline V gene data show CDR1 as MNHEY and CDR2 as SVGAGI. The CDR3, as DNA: TGTGCCAGCAGTTACTCCGCAGGGGGCTACGAGCAGTACTTC. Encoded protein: CASSYSAGGYEQYF.

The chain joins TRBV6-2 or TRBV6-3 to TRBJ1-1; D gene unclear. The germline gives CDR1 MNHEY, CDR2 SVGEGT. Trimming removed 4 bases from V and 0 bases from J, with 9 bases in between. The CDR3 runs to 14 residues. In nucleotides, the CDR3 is TGTGCCAGCAGTTCTTGGAGGATGAACACTGAAGCTTTCTTT. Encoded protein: CASSSWRMNTEAFF.

The CDR3 DNA follows: TGTGCCAGCAGTGCAAGGGGAGGAAACACCATATATTTT. Protein: CASSARGGNTIYF. The rearrangement links TRBV2 to TRBJ1-3, with a tentative D call TRBD1 (5 bases). Germline CDR1 and CDR2: SNHLY and FYNNEI. V dropped 4 bases and J dropped 4 bases, with 8 bases sitting between them. This CDR3 is 13 amino acids long.

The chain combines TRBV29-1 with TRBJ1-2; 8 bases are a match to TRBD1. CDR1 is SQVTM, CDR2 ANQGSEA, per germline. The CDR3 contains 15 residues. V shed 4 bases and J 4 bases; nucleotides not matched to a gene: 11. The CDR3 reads CSVGGPEDRAYGYTF. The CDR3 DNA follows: TGCAGCGTTGGGGGTCCGGAGGACAGGGCCTATGGCTACACCTTC.

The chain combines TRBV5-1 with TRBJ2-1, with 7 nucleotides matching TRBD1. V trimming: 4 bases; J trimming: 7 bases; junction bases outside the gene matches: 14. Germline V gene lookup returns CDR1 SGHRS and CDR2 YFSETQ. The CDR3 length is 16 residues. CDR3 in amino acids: CASSVAGQDPWNEQFF. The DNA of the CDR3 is TGCGCCAGCAGCGTGGCTGGACAGGACCCTTGGAATGAGCAGTTCTTC.

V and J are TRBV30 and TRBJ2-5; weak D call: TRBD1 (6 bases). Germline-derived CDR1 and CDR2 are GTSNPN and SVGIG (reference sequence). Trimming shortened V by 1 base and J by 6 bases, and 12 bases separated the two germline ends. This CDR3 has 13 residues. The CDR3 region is CAWSAPGVKTQYF. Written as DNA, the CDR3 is TGTGCCTGGAGTGCTCCAGGGGTTAAGACCCAGTACTTC. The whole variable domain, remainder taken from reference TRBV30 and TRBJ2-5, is SQTIHQWPATLVQPVGSPLSLECTVEGTSNPNLYWYRQAAGRGLQLLFYSVGIGQISSEVPQNLSASRPQDRQFILSSKKLLLSDSGFYLCAWSAPGVKTQYFGPGTRLLVL.